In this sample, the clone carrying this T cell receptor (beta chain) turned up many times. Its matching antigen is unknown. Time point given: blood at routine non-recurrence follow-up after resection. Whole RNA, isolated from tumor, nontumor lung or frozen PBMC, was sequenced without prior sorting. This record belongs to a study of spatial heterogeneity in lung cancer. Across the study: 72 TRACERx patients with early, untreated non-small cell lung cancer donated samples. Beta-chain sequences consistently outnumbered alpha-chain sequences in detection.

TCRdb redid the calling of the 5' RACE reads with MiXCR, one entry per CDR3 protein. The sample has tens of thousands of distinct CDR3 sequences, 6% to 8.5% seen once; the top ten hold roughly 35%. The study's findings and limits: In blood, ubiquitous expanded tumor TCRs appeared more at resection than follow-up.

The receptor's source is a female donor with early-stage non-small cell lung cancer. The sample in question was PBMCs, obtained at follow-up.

The CDR3, as DNA: TGTGCCAGCAGCCAAGTGGGCGGTAATGAAGCTTTCTTT. Translation: CASSQVGGNEAFF. The J gene is TRBJ1-1, the V gene TRBV3-1, with D hard to call. The V gene lost 1 base and the J gene lost 7 bases, with 10 bases spanning the gap. The CDR3 is 13 residues long. The germline V gene has CDR1 LGHDT and CDR2 YNNKEL (reference sequence).